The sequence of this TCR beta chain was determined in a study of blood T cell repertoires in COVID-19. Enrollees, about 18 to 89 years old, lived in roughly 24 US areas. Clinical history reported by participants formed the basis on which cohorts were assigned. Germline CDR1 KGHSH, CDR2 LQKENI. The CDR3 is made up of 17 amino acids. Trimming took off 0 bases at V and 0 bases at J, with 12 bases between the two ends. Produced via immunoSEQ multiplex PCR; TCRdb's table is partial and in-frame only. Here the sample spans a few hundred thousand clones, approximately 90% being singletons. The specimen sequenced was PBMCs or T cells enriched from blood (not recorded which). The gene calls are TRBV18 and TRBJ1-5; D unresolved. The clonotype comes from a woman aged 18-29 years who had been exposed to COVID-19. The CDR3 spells CASSPPTGGYSNQPQHF. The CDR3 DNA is TGTGCCAGCTCACCACCGACGGGTGGTTATAGCAATCAGCCCCAGCATTTT.